The clone carrying this T cell receptor beta chain was observed many times. No antigen is known for it. Amplified TCR beta CDR3 regions derived from RNA transcripts. First-round RT-PCR targeting the TCR CDR3 was performed with the HTBI primer set. From the multiplex PCR reads, TCRdb called clonotypes with MiXCR, one entry per CDR3 protein. The table records approximately 600,000 distinct CDR3 sequences, more than 13% of them present only once. This sample was taken from a study of T cells in Graves' hyperthyroidism and ophthalmopathy. Study in general: Peripheral blood was collected at initial diagnosis, before any treatment.

Based on clinical symptoms, serum thyroxine and TRAb, thyroid ultrasound and orbital computed tomography, diagnoses were reached. Whole-study results and caveats: Progression to ophthalmopathy was predicted a median of roughly 6.8 months early.

From germline, CDR1 is MNHEY and CDR2 SMNVEV (reference sequence). The CDR3 runs to 17 residues. Trimming removed 7 bases from V and 5 bases from J; junction bases left unmatched: 17. The sequencing input was blood. The rearrangement uses TRBV27 and TRBJ2-1; 7 nucleotides match TRBD2. This sequence originates from a woman between 18 and 29 years old with Graves' ophthalmopathy. The CDR3 DNA follows: TGTGCCAGCACCGCTGGACTAGTCTCCCTGGAAGACAATGAGCAGTTCTTC. It yields the protein CASTAGLVSLEDNEQFF.